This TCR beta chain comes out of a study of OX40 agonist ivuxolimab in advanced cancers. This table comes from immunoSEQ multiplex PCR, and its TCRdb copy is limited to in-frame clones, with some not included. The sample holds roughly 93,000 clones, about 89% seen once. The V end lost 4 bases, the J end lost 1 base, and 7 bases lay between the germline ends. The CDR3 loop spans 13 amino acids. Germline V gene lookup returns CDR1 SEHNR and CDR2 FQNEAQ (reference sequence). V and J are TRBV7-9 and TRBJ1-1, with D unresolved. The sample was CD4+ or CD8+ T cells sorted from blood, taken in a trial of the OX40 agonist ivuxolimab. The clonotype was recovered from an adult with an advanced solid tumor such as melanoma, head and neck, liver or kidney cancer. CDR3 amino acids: CASSWQENTEAFF. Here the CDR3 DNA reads TGTGCCAGCAGCTGGCAGGAGAACACTGAAGCTTTCTTT.